This TCR beta chain originates from a study of CD8 T cells in Susac syndrome. Sequencing of TCR beta was performed on blood CD8+ T cells and on blood CD4+ T cells. Relapsing-remitting disease, either stable or active, was present in the multiple sclerosis controls, who were treatment-naive patients. CDR1 and CDR2 from the germline V gene are LGHNA and YSLEER. V was pared by 4 bases and J by 4 bases, with 23 bases between. This CDR3 comprises 18 residues. General study findings and limits: The study recognized that the number of individuals in its TCR sequencing and HLA analysis was relatively small.

A quantity of about 0.45 to 1 ug RNA underwent reverse transcription using random hexamers. Amplification of TCR beta CDR3 across 54 Vbeta and 13 Jbeta was performed with immunoSEQ multiplex PCR. One entry per CDR3 protein, called by TCRdb with MiXCR from the immunoSEQ multiplex PCR reads. The sample has a few hundred thousand distinct CDR3 sequences, about nine tenths seen once. Of note for this clonotype: No antigen is known for it.

The receptor was isolated from a human donor with multiple sclerosis. The sample comprised CD8+ T cells from PBMCs. J is TRBJ2-1 and V is TRBV4-3; a possible D gene is TRBD1 (6 bases). The CDR3 loop reads CASSPQVGPAGAYNEQFF. The CDR3 DNA reads TGCGCCAGCAGCCCGCAAGTGGGCCCCGCAGGGGCTTACAATGAGCAGTTCTTC.